The rows below give T cell receptor beta chains drawn from one sample of a study of T cell responses to AZD1222 COVID-19 vaccine. Some clones are missing from TCRdb's copy, which holds only in-frame ones; the method was immunoSEQ multiplex PCR. The sample yields 110,000 to 150,000 clones, 93% seen once. The sample in question was peripheral blood, obtained after recovery from COVID-19. These receptor sequences come from an adult who had recovered from COVID-19. Both conserved end residues are part of each CDR3. Each record gives: CDR3 DNA, CDR3 protein, J gene, clone size, D gene, V gene. The D gene is left open where the match is weak. Size tells how often a clone was seen (once, few, many) or the class of an expanded clone, and some rows leave it out.

cdr3_nt: TGTGCCAGCAAGCACACCGGGGAGCTGTTTTTT
cdr3_aa: CASKHTGELFF
j_call: TRBJ2-2
clone_size: NA
d_call: NA
v_call: TRBV3-1/TRBV3-2

cdr3_nt: TGCGCCAGCGTATCCGGGACAGGGCCCTACGAGCAGTACTTC
cdr3_aa: CASVSGTGPYEQYF
j_call: TRBJ2-7
clone_size: NA
d_call: TRBD1
v_call: TRBV10-2

cdr3_nt: TGTGCCAGCAGTTCCGCCGGAGGTGGGCAAGATGAAAAACTGTTTTTT
cdr3_aa: CASSSAGGGQDEKLFF
j_call: TRBJ1-4
clone_size: NA
d_call: NA
v_call: TRBV6-5

cdr3_nt: TGTGCCAGCACCCGCGGGCCTCCCGTCGCCGATGAAAAACTGTTTTTT
cdr3_aa: CASTRGPPVADEKLFF
j_call: TRBJ1-4
clone_size: NA
d_call: NA
v_call: TRBV11-1

cdr3_nt: TGTGCCAGCAGCGTAAGTCCCTCCTCTGGAAACACCATATATTTT
cdr3_aa: CASSVSPSSGNTIYF
j_call: TRBJ1-3
clone_size: NA
d_call: NA
v_call: TRBV9

cdr3_nt: TGTGCCAGCAGCTTGGTCCAGGGAGTTAACTATGGCTACACCTTC
cdr3_aa: CASSLVQGVNYGYTF
j_call: TRBJ1-2
clone_size: NA
d_call: NA
v_call: TRBV5-4

cdr3_nt: TGTGCCAGCAGCTTAGAGGCATCCTCCTACGAGCAGTACTTC
cdr3_aa: CASSLEASSYEQYF
j_call: TRBJ2-7
clone_size: few
d_call: NA
v_call: TRBV5-6

cdr3_nt: TGTGCCAACAGCTTAGGAGGGGAGGGGGAAAAACTGTTTTTT
cdr3_aa: CANSLGGEGEKLFF
j_call: TRBJ1-4
clone_size: once
d_call: NA
v_call: TRBV7-2

cdr3_nt: TGTGCCAGCAGCAAGGGTGTGAACACTGAAGCTTTCTTT
cdr3_aa: CASSKGVNTEAFF
j_call: TRBJ1-1
clone_size: NA
d_call: NA
v_call: TRBV16

cdr3_nt: TGCGCCAGCAGCTTGGCGCCGAGTCGGACAGATACGCAGTATTTT
cdr3_aa: CASSLAPSRTDTQYF
j_call: TRBJ2-3
clone_size: NA
d_call: NA
v_call: TRBV5-1

cdr3_nt: TGTGCCAGCAGTTACACCTTAACAGACGGACAAGAGACCCAGTACTTC
cdr3_aa: CASSYTLTDGQETQYF
j_call: TRBJ2-5
clone_size: NA
d_call: NA
v_call: TRBV6-5

cdr3_nt: TGCGCCAGCCGACGAGTGACAGGATTGTGGGAGACCCAGTACTTC
cdr3_aa: CASRRVTGLWETQYF
j_call: TRBJ2-5
clone_size: NA
d_call: NA
v_call: TRBV5-1

cdr3_nt: TGTGCCAGCAGTTATGGGCGAGACACTGAAGCTTTCTTT
cdr3_aa: CASSYGRDTEAFF
j_call: TRBJ1-1
clone_size: NA
d_call: NA
v_call: TRBV12-3/TRBV12-4

cdr3_nt: TGCGCCAGCAGCTGGGGGCTACAAGAGACCCAGTACTTC
cdr3_aa: CASSWGLQETQYF
j_call: TRBJ2-5
clone_size: NA
d_call: NA
v_call: TRBV5-1

cdr3_nt: TGTGCCAGCAGCTTAGAGAGTCCCTACAATGAGCAGTTCTTC
cdr3_aa: CASSLESPYNEQFF
j_call: TRBJ2-1
clone_size: NA
d_call: NA
v_call: TRBV9

cdr3_nt: TGTGCCAGCAGCTTGGCTGGGGCGGATACGCAGTATTTT
cdr3_aa: CASSLAGADTQYF
j_call: TRBJ2-3
clone_size: NA
d_call: NA
v_call: TRBV5-4

cdr3_nt: TGTGCCAGCAGCTCAACCGGGACTACCTACGAGCAGTACTTC
cdr3_aa: CASSSTGTTYEQYF
j_call: TRBJ2-7
clone_size: NA
d_call: TRBD2
v_call: TRBV28

cdr3_nt: TGTGCCAGCAGCTCGGGGGCACTAGCGCCTAGAGATACGCAGTATTTT
cdr3_aa: CASSSGALAPRDTQYF
j_call: TRBJ2-3
clone_size: NA
d_call: NA
v_call: TRBV5-8

cdr3_nt: TGTGCCAGCAGCGCGCGTGACATCTACGCAACTAATGAAAAACTGTTTTTT
cdr3_aa: CASSARDIYATNEKLFF
j_call: TRBJ1-4
clone_size: NA
d_call: NA
v_call: TRBV9

cdr3_nt: TGTGCCAGCAGTTTACTAGACTCACCCCTCCACTTT
cdr3_aa: CASSLLDSPLHF
j_call: TRBJ1-6
clone_size: NA
d_call: NA
v_call: TRBV27

cdr3_nt: TGTGCCAGCAGCCACCGGACAGGGTATGGCTACACCTTC
cdr3_aa: CASSHRTGYGYTF
j_call: TRBJ1-2
clone_size: once
d_call: TRBD1
v_call: TRBV16

cdr3_nt: TGTGCCAGCAGCCGTTCGACTAGCGGGAGCTTAGACTCCTACGAGCAGTACTTC
cdr3_aa: CASSRSTSGSLDSYEQYF
j_call: TRBJ2-7
clone_size: NA
d_call: NA
v_call: TRBV21-1